These T cell receptor beta chains were read from a single sample in a study of early T cells in non-severe SARS-CoV-2 infection. TCRdb itself ran the 5' RACE reads through MiXCR, one entry per CDR3 protein. The repertoire includes about 81,000 distinct CDR3 sequences, around 15% of them detected once, and approximately 11% sits in the top ten. The sample consisted of whole blood. Receptors were obtained from an adult who was a healthcare worker with PCR-confirmed SARS-CoV-2 infection or an uninfected control (not recorded which). CDR3s include the opening cysteine and the closing phenylalanine or tryptophan. A D gene is named only where the DNA matches it firmly. Not every row has a clone size; where given, it reads once, few, many or a size class.

clone size: few; J gene: TRBJ1-2; D gene: .; V gene: TRBV25-1; CDR3 DNA: TGTGCCAGCAGTGAGGCAGCGACCTATGGCTACACCTTC; CDR3 protein: CASSEAATYGYTF
clone size: few; J gene: TRBJ1-3; D gene: .; V gene: TRBV20-1; CDR3 DNA: TGCAGTGCTAGAGTCAACCGGGACATCAACACCATATATTTT; CDR3 protein: CSARVNRDINTIYF
clone size: few; J gene: TRBJ2-7; D gene: .; V gene: TRBV28; CDR3 DNA: TGTGCCAGCAGATGGGGGTTAGTTAGTCCCTCGTACTTC; CDR3 protein: CASRWGLVSPSYF
clone size: many; J gene: TRBJ2-3; D gene: TRBD1; V gene: TRBV5-6; CDR3 DNA: TGTGCCAGCAGGTGGACAGGGGGCACAGATACGCAGTATTTT; CDR3 protein: CASRWTGGTDTQYF
clone size: few; J gene: TRBJ2-3; D gene: TRBD2; V gene: TRBV3-1; CDR3 DNA: TGTGCCAGCAGACCTAGCGGGGTGACAGATACGCAGTATTTT; CDR3 protein: CASRPSGVTDTQYF
clone size: .; J gene: TRBJ2-2; D gene: TRBD2; V gene: TRBV7-3; CDR3 DNA: TGTGCCAGCAGCCTCCCTCACCCGGGACTAGCGGGATCCGGGGAGCTGTTTTTT; CDR3 protein: CASSLPHPGLAGSGELFF
clone size: .; J gene: TRBJ2-1; D gene: TRBD1; V gene: TRBV7-9; CDR3 DNA: TGTGCCAGCAGCTCGCCGGACAGGGGGCGCGGGGGTGAGCAGTTCTTC; CDR3 protein: CASSSPDRGRGGEQFF
clone size: .; J gene: TRBJ2-3; D gene: .; V gene: TRBV29-1; CDR3 DNA: TGCAGCGTTGAAGTGTCTAGCACAGATACGCAGTATTTT; CDR3 protein: CSVEVSSTDTQYF
clone size: .; J gene: TRBJ2-2; D gene: .; V gene: TRBV9; CDR3 DNA: TGTGCCAGCAGCGTAGGGTCCATCCCTTTAACCGGGGAGCTGTTTTTT; CDR3 protein: CASSVGSIPLTGELFF
clone size: few; J gene: TRBJ2-7; D gene: .; V gene: TRBV6-2/TRBV6-3; CDR3 DNA: TGTGCCAGCAGTTACTCTTCCGAGGGTGCCTACGAGCAGTACTTC; CDR3 protein: CASSYSSEGAYEQYF
clone size: few; J gene: TRBJ2-5; D gene: .; V gene: TRBV11-2; CDR3 DNA: TGTGCCAGCAGCTTAGTGGCAGGGGCTCAAGAGACCCAGTACTTC; CDR3 protein: CASSLVAGAQETQYF
clone size: .; J gene: TRBJ1-6; D gene: TRBD1; V gene: TRBV12-3/TRBV12-4; CDR3 DNA: TGTGCCAGCACCTCGGGGACAGCAAATTCACCCCTCCACTTT; CDR3 protein: CASTSGTANSPLHF
clone size: many; J gene: TRBJ2-7; D gene: TRBD2; V gene: TRBV28; CDR3 DNA: TGTGCCAGCAGTACCCTAGCGGGGGGGCTTCCCGACGAGCAGTACTTC; CDR3 protein: CASSTLAGGLPDEQYF
clone size: many; J gene: TRBJ2-2; D gene: .; V gene: TRBV29-1; CDR3 DNA: TGCAGCGTTGCCGGGGGCACCGGGGAGCTGTTTTTT; CDR3 protein: CSVAGGTGELFF
clone size: .; J gene: TRBJ2-7; D gene: TRBD1; V gene: TRBV29-1; CDR3 DNA: TGCAGCGCTGGGACAGGAGATTACGAGCAGTACTTC; CDR3 protein: CSAGTGDYEQYF
clone size: few; J gene: TRBJ1-2; D gene: .; V gene: TRBV6-2/TRBV6-3; CDR3 DNA: TGTGCCAGCAGTTACGTGGGTTTTGGCTACACCTTC; CDR3 protein: CASSYVGFGYTF
clone size: .; J gene: TRBJ1-1; D gene: .; V gene: TRBV6-6; CDR3 DNA: TGTGCCAGCCGGACCCTGTTAAACACTGAAGCTTTCTTT; CDR3 protein: CASRTLLNTEAFF
clone size: .; J gene: TRBJ2-7; D gene: .; V gene: TRBV4-1; CDR3 DNA: TGCGCCAGCAGCCTTCAGGGTTTTTACTACGAGCAGTACTTC; CDR3 protein: CASSLQGFYYEQYF
clone size: .; J gene: TRBJ1-2; D gene: TRBD1; V gene: TRBV20-1; CDR3 DNA: TGCAGTGCTACCGCCAGGGGGCTACCTCTAGAGCTCACCTTC; CDR3 protein: CSATARGLPLELTF
clone size: .; J gene: TRBJ1-6; D gene: .; V gene: TRBV14; CDR3 DNA: TGTGCCAGCAGCCAAGACATCATGTGGTCACCCCTCCACTTT; CDR3 protein: CASSQDIMWSPLHF
clone size: .; J gene: TRBJ2-7; D gene: .; V gene: TRBV19; CDR3 DNA: TGTGCCAGTAGTACCTTCCACAGGGAAAACTACGAGCAGTACTTC; CDR3 protein: CASSTFHRENYEQYF
clone size: many; J gene: TRBJ2-7; D gene: .; V gene: TRBV11-2; CDR3 DNA: TGTGCCAGCAGCTTAGAATTCGGGAATTTCTACGAGCAGTACTTC; CDR3 protein: CASSLEFGNFYEQYF
clone size: .; J gene: TRBJ2-5; D gene: TRBD2; V gene: TRBV6-6; CDR3 DNA: TGTGCCAGCAGTTACTCGTCTAGCGGGGGGCTAGAGACCCAGTACTTC; CDR3 protein: CASSYSSSGGLETQYF
clone size: few; J gene: TRBJ1-3; D gene: .; V gene: TRBV28; CDR3 DNA: TGTGCCAGCAGTACGGACCGATCCTCTGGAAACACCATATATTTT; CDR3 protein: CASSTDRSSGNTIYF
clone size: .; J gene: TRBJ1-2; D gene: TRBD1; V gene: TRBV6-6; CDR3 DNA: TGTGCCAGCAGCTCCGGCAGGGGGGATTACTATGGCTACACCTTC; CDR3 protein: CASSSGRGDYYGYTF
clone size: many; J gene: TRBJ2-3; D gene: .; V gene: TRBV29-1; CDR3 DNA: TGCAGCGTTGGACAGTCGGGTCGGGTTTCAGATACGCAGTATTTT; CDR3 protein: CSVGQSGRVSDTQYF
clone size: many; J gene: TRBJ2-5; D gene: .; V gene: TRBV7-6; CDR3 DNA: TGTGCCAGCAGCCGGGACCAGTGGGAGACCCAGTACTTC; CDR3 protein: CASSRDQWETQYF
clone size: few; J gene: TRBJ2-3; D gene: .; V gene: TRBV9; CDR3 DNA: TGTGCCAGCAGCGTAGGCGGAGCGACTAGCACAGATACGCAGTATTTT; CDR3 protein: CASSVGGATSTDTQYF
clone size: .; J gene: TRBJ2-1; D gene: .; V gene: TRBV30; CDR3 DNA: TGTGCCTGGAGTATCTGGCAGAACAATGAGCAGTTCTTC; CDR3 protein: CAWSIWQNNEQFF
clone size: .; J gene: TRBJ1-5; D gene: .; V gene: TRBV7-9; CDR3 DNA: TGTGCCAGCAGCTCCACGGGCGGACAGCCCCAGCATTTT; CDR3 protein: CASSSTGGQPQHF
clone size: few; J gene: TRBJ1-1; D gene: .; V gene: TRBV7-9; CDR3 DNA: TGTGCCAGCGGGTCGGGCTTGAACACTGAAGCTTTCTTT; CDR3 protein: CASGSGLNTEAFF
clone size: .; J gene: TRBJ1-2; D gene: .; V gene: TRBV7-9; CDR3 DNA: TGTGCCAGCAGCCCCCTAGTGGGGTATGGCTACACCTTC; CDR3 protein: CASSPLVGYGYTF
clone size: many; J gene: TRBJ2-7; D gene: TRBD1; V gene: TRBV19; CDR3 DNA: TGTGCCAGTAGTATGGGACAGGGCCGCTACGAGCAGTACTTC; CDR3 protein: CASSMGQGRYEQYF
clone size: .; J gene: TRBJ2-7; D gene: .; V gene: TRBV10-2; CDR3 DNA: TGCGCCAGCAGTGAGTCGTTGGGGACGGGTTCCTACGAGCAGTACTTC; CDR3 protein: CASSESLGTGSYEQYF
clone size: few; J gene: TRBJ2-7; D gene: .; V gene: TRBV6-2/TRBV6-3; CDR3 DNA: TGTGCCAGCAGTTACTCGTATAACAGGACCCTATACGAGCAGTACTTC; CDR3 protein: CASSYSYNRTLYEQYF
clone size: many; J gene: TRBJ1-6; D gene: .; V gene: TRBV28; CDR3 DNA: TGTGCCAGCAGTTTCACGGGGGTCAGTTCACCCCTCCACTTT; CDR3 protein: CASSFTGVSSPLHF
clone size: many; J gene: TRBJ2-7; D gene: .; V gene: TRBV7-3; CDR3 DNA: TGTGCCAGCAGCCCCGGGGCGGGCGAGCAGTACTTC; CDR3 protein: CASSPGAGEQYF
clone size: .; J gene: TRBJ1-2; D gene: .; V gene: TRBV5-8; CDR3 DNA: TGTGCCAGCAGCTTGTATAGTTATGGCTACACCTTC; CDR3 protein: CASSLYSYGYTF
clone size: .; J gene: TRBJ1-4; D gene: .; V gene: TRBV6-1; CDR3 DNA: TGTGCCAGCAGTCTTAAGTCTGCAACTAATGAAAAACTGTTTTTT; CDR3 protein: CASSLKSATNEKLFF
clone size: few; J gene: TRBJ2-1; D gene: .; V gene: TRBV7-7; CDR3 DNA: TGTGCCAGCACACGCAACGGGGGCTCGTCCTACAATGAGCAGTTCTTC; CDR3 protein: CASTRNGGSSYNEQFF
clone size: .; J gene: TRBJ1-2; D gene: .; V gene: TRBV29-1; CDR3 DNA: TGCAGCGTTGAAGATAGTTCTAACTATGGCTACACCTTC; CDR3 protein: CSVEDSSNYGYTF
clone size: .; J gene: TRBJ1-1; D gene: TRBD1; V gene: TRBV20-1; CDR3 DNA: TGCAGTGCCGATGCTTACGGGACAGGTCTGAACACTGAAGCTTTCTTT; CDR3 protein: CSADAYGTGLNTEAFF
clone size: few; J gene: TRBJ1-4; D gene: .; V gene: TRBV9; CDR3 DNA: TGTGCCAGCAGCGTAGCGCAGGGATATAATGAAAAACTGTTTTTT; CDR3 protein: CASSVAQGYNEKLFF
clone size: .; J gene: TRBJ2-4; D gene: .; V gene: TRBV19; CDR3 DNA: TGTGCCAGTAGTATAGATATAAGTCGGAACATTCAGTACTTC; CDR3 protein: CASSIDISRNIQYF
clone size: .; J gene: TRBJ2-2; D gene: .; V gene: TRBV12-3/TRBV12-4; CDR3 DNA: TGTGCCAGCAGTTTAGGCGTACAGTTAAGGACCGGGGAGCTGTTTTTT; CDR3 protein: CASSLGVQLRTGELFF
clone size: many; J gene: TRBJ2-1; D gene: .; V gene: TRBV11-2; CDR3 DNA: TGTGCCAGCAGCCGATCCTTAGGTGGATCGGGCGATGAGCAGTTCTTC; CDR3 protein: CASSRSLGGSGDEQFF
clone size: .; J gene: TRBJ2-7; D gene: TRBD1; V gene: TRBV29-1; CDR3 DNA: TGCAGCGTTCGGACAGGGCCCTACGAGCAGTACTTC; CDR3 protein: CSVRTGPYEQYF
clone size: few; J gene: TRBJ2-2; D gene: TRBD2; V gene: TRBV6-2/TRBV6-3; CDR3 DNA: TGTGCCAGCAGGTTTAGCGGGGGGCCAACCGGGGAGCTGTTTTTT; CDR3 protein: CASRFSGGPTGELFF
clone size: many; J gene: TRBJ2-1; D gene: TRBD2; V gene: TRBV29-1; CDR3 DNA: TGCAGCGCCACTAGCGGGGGGGCTGAGTTCTTC; CDR3 protein: CSATSGGAEFF
clone size: many; J gene: TRBJ1-2; D gene: .; V gene: TRBV19; CDR3 DNA: TGTGCCAGTAGTCCCAGTTTGGGTAACTATGGCTACACCTTC; CDR3 protein: CASSPSLGNYGYTF
clone size: .; J gene: TRBJ1-5; D gene: .; V gene: TRBV19; CDR3 DNA: TGTGCCAGTAGTATAGTCGCCTTTGATCAGCCCCAGCATTTT; CDR3 protein: CASSIVAFDQPQHF
clone size: many; J gene: TRBJ2-5; D gene: .; V gene: TRBV2; CDR3 DNA: TGTGCCAGCAGTGAACGGGGGACAGAGCAAGAGACCCAGTACTTC; CDR3 protein: CASSERGTEQETQYF
clone size: .; J gene: TRBJ1-6; D gene: TRBD1; V gene: TRBV9; CDR3 DNA: TGTGCCAGCAGTGAAGGACAGGGAGGTTCACCCCTCCACTTT; CDR3 protein: CASSEGQGGSPLHF
clone size: .; J gene: TRBJ2-2; D gene: TRBD1; V gene: TRBV5-1; CDR3 DNA: TGCGCCAGCAGCCTGGGACAGGACCCCGGGGAGCTGTTTTTT; CDR3 protein: CASSLGQDPGELFF